These T cell receptor beta chains were read from a single sample in a study of identical twins. A single record per CDR3 protein comes from TCRdb applying MiXCR to the 5' RACE reads. The sample has approximately 680,000 distinct CDR3 sequences, roughly 7.1% seen once. Another study also made use of these data, one on yellow fever vaccine responses in identical twins.

What was sequenced was PBMCs. The receptors stem from a woman aged 18-35 years in good health. The CDR3 runs from the conserved cysteine through the conserved F or W. A D gene is named only where the DNA matches it firmly. Size is stated for part of the rows, as once, few or many counts, or as a class when the clone is expanded.

j_call d_call clone_size v_call cdr3_nt cdr3_aa
TRBJ2-1 TRBD1 NA TRBV19 TGTGCCAGTACTTCCCGGGACAGCTCCTACAATGAGCAGTTCTTC CASTSRDSSYNEQFF
TRBJ2-1 TRBD2 few TRBV7-2 TGTGCCAGCAGCCGATCTAGCGGGTCCTACAATGAGCAGTTCTTC CASSRSSGSYNEQFF
TRBJ1-4 NA few TRBV6-6 TGTGCCAGCAGGGCAAGTACTAATGAAAAACTGTTTTTT CASRASTNEKLFF
TRBJ2-2 TRBD2 many TRBV3-1 TGTGCCAGCAGCCAAGCCTCGATAGCGGGGCACACCGGGGAGCTGTTTTTT CASSQASIAGHTGELFF
TRBJ1-5 TRBD1 NA TRBV3-1 TGTGCCAGCAGGGCAGGGGGCCACCAGAGCAATCAGCCCCAGCATTTT CASRAGGHQSNQPQHF
TRBJ1-4 TRBD1 few TRBV29-1 TGCAGCGTCCAAAAGGCAGGGACAGGGAATGAAAAACTGTTTTTT CSVQKAGTGNEKLFF
TRBJ1-5 NA NA TRBV5-6 TGTGCCAGCAGCTCATGGGACCTTAGCAATCAGCCCCAGCATTTT CASSSWDLSNQPQHF
TRBJ2-2 NA many TRBV12-3/TRBV12-4 TGTGCCAGCAGTCTTTACCTCACCGGGGAGCTGTTTTTT CASSLYLTGELFF
TRBJ1-2 NA NA TRBV12-3/TRBV12-4 TGTGCCAGCACCCGGGGGCCCGCTTTATTCGACTTC CASTRGPALFDF
TRBJ2-7 NA few TRBV7-2 TGTGCCAGCAGCCCCCCCATTGGGGGCGCGAGGTCCTACGAGCAGTACTTC CASSPPIGGARSYEQYF
TRBJ1-3 NA many TRBV29-1 TGCAGCGCTGGCCGCGAGGGATCTGGAAACACCATATATTTT CSAGREGSGNTIYF
TRBJ2-5 NA NA TRBV19 TGTGCCAGTTCCGGCCCCCTGTTGGGGCAAGAGACCCAGTACTTC CASSGPLLGQETQYF
TRBJ2-3 NA NA TRBV5-1 TGCGCCAGCGCAGCGGAGAGGGGCAAAGGCACAGATACGCAGTATTTT CASAAERGKGTDTQYF
TRBJ1-1 TRBD1 few TRBV7-8 TGTGCCAGCAGCTTAGCCTTAGGGACAGGGGAAACTGAAGCTTTCTTT CASSLALGTGETEAFF
TRBJ1-3 NA many TRBV7-8 TGTGCCAGCAGCATCCTTAGCGGAAGCTCTGGAAACACCATATATTTT CASSILSGSSGNTIYF
TRBJ1-2 TRBD1 many TRBV12-3/TRBV12-4 TGTGCCAGCAGCTTAGACAGGGGCGGCTACACCTTC CASSLDRGGYTF
TRBJ2-6 TRBD2 NA TRBV11-2 TGTGCCAGCAGCTTAGAACGTGGGACTAGCTCTGGGGCCAACGTCCTGACTTTC CASSLERGTSSGANVLTF
TRBJ2-2 NA few TRBV3-1 TGTGCCAGCCGCTTTGAGACCGGGGAGCTGTTTTTT CASRFETGELFF
TRBJ2-5 NA few TRBV10-3 TGTGCCATCAGTGAGTCGTTCCAGAGGGAGACCCAGTACTTC CAISESFQRETQYF
TRBJ2-2 NA NA TRBV4-1 TGCGCCAGCAGCCAAGGCCTGGGGACCACCGGGGAGCTGTTTTTT CASSQGLGTTGELFF